These T cell receptor beta chains were read from a single sample in a study of early T cells in non-severe SARS-CoV-2 infection. TCRdb reprocessed the 5' RACE reads with MiXCR, giving one entry per CDR3 protein. Of 80,000 to 100,000 distinct CDR3 sequences in the sample, about 11% were seen once. This specimen was whole blood, taken at baseline. Receptors originate from an adult who was a healthcare worker with PCR-confirmed SARS-CoV-2 infection or an uninfected control (not recorded which). The CDR3 runs from the conserved cysteine through the conserved F or W. The order of the fields is J gene, V gene, CDR3 protein.

J: TRBJ2-2
V: TRBV6-2/TRBV6-3
CDR3: CASSRLVAGELFF

J: TRBJ1-1
V: TRBV9
CDR3: CASSPTNDRAFF

J: TRBJ2-2
V: TRBV7-8
CDR3: CASSLLTPSYGPGELFF

J: TRBJ2-5
V: TRBV25-1
CDR3: CASRGTNQETQYF

J: TRBJ2-1
V: TRBV10-3
CDR3: CAISELTRQGVEQFF

J: TRBJ2-3
V: TRBV5-1
CDR3: CASSSSGGEGDTQYF

J: TRBJ1-2
V: TRBV10-3
CDR3: CAISESNYGYTF

J: TRBJ2-2
V: TRBV7-2
CDR3: CASSRGSNTGELFF

J: TRBJ1-1
V: TRBV19
CDR3: CASSPGQLFTEAFF

J: TRBJ2-1
V: TRBV6-1
CDR3: CASGGTGHYNEQFF

J: TRBJ1-5
V: TRBV5-6
CDR3: CASSFSINQPQHF

J: TRBJ1-2
V: TRBV6-5
CDR3: CATISMLRQGAPYGYTF

J: TRBJ1-1
V: TRBV29-1
CDR3: CSVELQGFTEAFF

J: TRBJ2-7
V: TRBV6-2/TRBV6-3
CDR3: CASSYSLYEQYF